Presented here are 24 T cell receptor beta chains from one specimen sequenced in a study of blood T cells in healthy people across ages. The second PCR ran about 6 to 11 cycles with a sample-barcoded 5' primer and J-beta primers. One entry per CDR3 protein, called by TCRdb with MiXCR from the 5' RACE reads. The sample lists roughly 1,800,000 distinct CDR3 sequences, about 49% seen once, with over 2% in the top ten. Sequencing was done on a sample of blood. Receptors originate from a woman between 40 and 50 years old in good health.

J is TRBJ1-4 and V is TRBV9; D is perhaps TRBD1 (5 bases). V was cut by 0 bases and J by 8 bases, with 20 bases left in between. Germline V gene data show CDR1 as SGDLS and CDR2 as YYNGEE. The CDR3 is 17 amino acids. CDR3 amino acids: CASSVAYSGDGGEKLFF. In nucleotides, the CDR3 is TGTGCCAGCAGCGTAGCATATTCGGGGGACGGAGGCGAAAAACTGTTTTTT.

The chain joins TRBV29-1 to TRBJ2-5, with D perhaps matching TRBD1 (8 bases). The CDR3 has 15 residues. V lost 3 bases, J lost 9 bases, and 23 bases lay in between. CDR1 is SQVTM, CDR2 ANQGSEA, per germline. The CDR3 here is CSVDRLTGAGEAQYF. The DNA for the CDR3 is TGCAGCGTTGATAGATTGACAGGGGCGGGGGAGGCCCAGTACTTC.

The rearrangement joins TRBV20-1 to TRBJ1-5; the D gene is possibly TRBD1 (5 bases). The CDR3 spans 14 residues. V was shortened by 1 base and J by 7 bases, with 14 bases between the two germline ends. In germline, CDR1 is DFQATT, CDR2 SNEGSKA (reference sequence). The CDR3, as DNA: TGCAGTGCTAGAGTGGGGAGGGGACGACAGCCCCAGCATTTT. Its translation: CSARVGRGRQPQHF.

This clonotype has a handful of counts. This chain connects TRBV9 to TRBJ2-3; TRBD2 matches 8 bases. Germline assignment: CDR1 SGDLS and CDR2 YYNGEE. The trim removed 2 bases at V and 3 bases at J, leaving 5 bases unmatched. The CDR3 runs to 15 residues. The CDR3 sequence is CASSVSGTHTDTQYF. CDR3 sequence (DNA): TGTGCCAGCAGCGTTAGCGGGACTCATACAGATACGCAGTATTTT.

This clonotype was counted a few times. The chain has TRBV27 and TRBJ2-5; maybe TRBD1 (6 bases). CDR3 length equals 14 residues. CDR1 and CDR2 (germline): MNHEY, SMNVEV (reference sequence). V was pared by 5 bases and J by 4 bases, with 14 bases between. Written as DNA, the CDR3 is TGTGCCAGCAGTCAACAGGGAGTTCGAGAGACCCAGTACTTC. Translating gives CASSQQGVRETQYF.

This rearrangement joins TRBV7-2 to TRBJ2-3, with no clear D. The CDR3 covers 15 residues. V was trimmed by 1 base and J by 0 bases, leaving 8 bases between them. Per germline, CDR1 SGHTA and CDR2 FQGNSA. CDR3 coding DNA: TGTGCCAGCAGCTTAGAAGGGTTTAGCACAGATACGCAGTATTTT. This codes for CASSLEGFSTDTQYF.

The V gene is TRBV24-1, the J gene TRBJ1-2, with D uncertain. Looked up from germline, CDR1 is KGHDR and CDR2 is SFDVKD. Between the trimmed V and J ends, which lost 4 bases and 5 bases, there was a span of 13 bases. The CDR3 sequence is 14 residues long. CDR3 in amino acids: CATSDPGRPYGYTF. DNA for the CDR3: TGTGCCACCAGTGACCCCGGACGGCCTTATGGCTACACCTTC.

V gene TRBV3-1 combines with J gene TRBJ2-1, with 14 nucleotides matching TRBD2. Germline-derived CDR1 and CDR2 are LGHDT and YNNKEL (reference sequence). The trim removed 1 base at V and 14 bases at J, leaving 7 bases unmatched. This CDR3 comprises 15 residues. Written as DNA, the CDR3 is TGTGCCAGCAGCCAAGCCGGACTAGCGGGGGGAGGGAAGTTCTTC. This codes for CASSQAGLAGGGKFF.

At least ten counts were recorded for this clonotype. CDR3 sequence (DNA): TGTGCCAGCAGCCCAAGAGAGCGAGAGACCCAGTACTTC. This translates into CASSPRERETQYF. The rearrangement links TRBV4-2 to TRBJ2-5; D not resolved. CDR3 length: 13 amino acids. Trimming left V 4 bases short and J 4 bases short, with 10 bases between. From germline, CDR1 is LGHNA and CDR2 YNFKEQ.

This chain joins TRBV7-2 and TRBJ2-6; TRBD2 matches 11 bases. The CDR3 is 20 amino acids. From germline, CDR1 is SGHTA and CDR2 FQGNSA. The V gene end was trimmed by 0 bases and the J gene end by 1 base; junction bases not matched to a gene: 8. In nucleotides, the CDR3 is TGTGCCAGCAGCTTAGCACTAGCGGGGGTCGCGCGGTCTGGGGCCAACGTCCTGACTTTC. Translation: CASSLALAGVARSGANVLTF. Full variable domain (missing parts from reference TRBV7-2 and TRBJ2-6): GAGVSQSPSNKVTEKGKDVELRCDPISGHTALYWYRQSLGQGLEFLIYFQGNSAPDKSGLPSDRFSAERTGGSVSTLTIQRTQQEDSAVYLCASSLALAGVARSGANVLTFGAGSRLTVL.

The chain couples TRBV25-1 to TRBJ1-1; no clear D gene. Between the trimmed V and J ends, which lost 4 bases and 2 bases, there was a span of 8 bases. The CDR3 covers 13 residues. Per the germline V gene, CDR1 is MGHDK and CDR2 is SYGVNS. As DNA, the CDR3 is TGTGCCAGCAGTGGCAGCCTAAACACTGAAGCTTTCTTT. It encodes CASSGSLNTEAFF.

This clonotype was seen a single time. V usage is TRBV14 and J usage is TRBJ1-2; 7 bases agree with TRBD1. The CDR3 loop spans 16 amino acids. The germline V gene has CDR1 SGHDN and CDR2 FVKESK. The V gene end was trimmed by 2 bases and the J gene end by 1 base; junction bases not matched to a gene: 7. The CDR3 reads CASSQRTGIYNYGYTF. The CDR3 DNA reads TGTGCCAGCAGCCAACGGACAGGCATTTATAACTATGGCTACACCTTC.

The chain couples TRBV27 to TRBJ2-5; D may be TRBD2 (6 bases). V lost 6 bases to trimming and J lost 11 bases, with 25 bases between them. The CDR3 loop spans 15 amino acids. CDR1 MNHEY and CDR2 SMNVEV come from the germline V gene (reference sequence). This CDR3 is CASRKAGGIYNEQYF. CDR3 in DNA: TGTGCCAGCAGAAAAGCTGGGGGGATTTACAATGAGCAGTACTTC.

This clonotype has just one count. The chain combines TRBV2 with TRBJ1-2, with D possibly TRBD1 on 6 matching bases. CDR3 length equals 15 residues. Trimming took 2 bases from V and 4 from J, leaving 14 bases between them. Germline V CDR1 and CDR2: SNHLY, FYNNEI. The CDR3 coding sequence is TGTGCCAGCAGTGAATTCGGACAGCGACCCTATGGCTACACCTTC. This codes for CASSEFGQRPYGYTF.

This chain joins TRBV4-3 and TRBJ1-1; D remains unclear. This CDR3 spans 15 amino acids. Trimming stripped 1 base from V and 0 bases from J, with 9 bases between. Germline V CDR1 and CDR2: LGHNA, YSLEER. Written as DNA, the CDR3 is TGCGCCAGCAGCCAAGGATGGCAAGTGAACACTGAAGCTTTCTTT. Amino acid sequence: CASSQGWQVNTEAFF.

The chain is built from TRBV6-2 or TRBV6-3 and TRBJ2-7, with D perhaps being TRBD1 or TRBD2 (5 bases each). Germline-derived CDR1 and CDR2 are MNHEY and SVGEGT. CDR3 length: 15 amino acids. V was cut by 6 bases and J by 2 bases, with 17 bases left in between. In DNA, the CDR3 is TGTGCCAGCAGACCTGGGACCCCCCCGGCCTACGAGCAGTACTTC. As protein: CASRPGTPPAYEQYF.

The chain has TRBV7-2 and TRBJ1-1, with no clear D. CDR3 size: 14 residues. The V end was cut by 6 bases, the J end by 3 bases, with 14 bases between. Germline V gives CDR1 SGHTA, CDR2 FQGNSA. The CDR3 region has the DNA TGTGCCAGCAGGGGAGGCAGGCGACACACTGAAGCTTTCTTT. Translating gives CASRGGRRHTEAFF.

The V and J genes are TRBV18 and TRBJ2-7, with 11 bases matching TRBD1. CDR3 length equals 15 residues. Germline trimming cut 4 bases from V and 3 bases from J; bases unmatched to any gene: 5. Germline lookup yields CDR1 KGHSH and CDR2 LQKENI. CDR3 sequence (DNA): TGTGCCAGCTCACAACCGGGACAGGGGGACTACGAGCAGTACTTC. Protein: CASSQPGQGDYEQYF.

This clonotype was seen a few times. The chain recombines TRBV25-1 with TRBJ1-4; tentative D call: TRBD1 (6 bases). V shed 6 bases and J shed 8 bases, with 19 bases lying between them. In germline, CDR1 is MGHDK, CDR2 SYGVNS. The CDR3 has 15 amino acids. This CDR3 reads CASSPGGGLGEKLFF. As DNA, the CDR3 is TGTGCCAGCAGCCCCGGTGGGGGGCTTGGGGAAAAACTGTTTTTT.

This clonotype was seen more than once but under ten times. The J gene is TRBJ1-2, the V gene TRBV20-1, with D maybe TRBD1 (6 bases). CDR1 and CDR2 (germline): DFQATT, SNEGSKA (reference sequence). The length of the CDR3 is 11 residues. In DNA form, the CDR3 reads TGCAGGGCAGGGGCCCCTAGTGGCTACACCTTC. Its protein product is CRAGAPSGYTF.

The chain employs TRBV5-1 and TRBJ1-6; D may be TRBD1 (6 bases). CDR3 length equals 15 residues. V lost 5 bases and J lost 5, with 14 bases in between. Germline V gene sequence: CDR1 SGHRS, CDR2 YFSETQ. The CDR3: CASSSTGTDNSPLHF. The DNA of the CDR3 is TGCGCCAGCAGTTCTACAGGGACCGATAATTCACCCCTCCACTTT.

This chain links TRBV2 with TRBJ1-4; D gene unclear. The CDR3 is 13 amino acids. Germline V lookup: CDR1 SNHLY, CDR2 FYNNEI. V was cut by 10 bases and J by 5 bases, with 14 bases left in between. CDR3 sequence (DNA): TGTGCCAACCCACGGACGGTGAATGAAAAACTGTTTTTT. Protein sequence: CANPRTVNEKLFF. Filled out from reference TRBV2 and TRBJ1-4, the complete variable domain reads EPEVTQTPSHQVTQMGQEVILRCVPISNHLYFYWYRQILGQKVEFLVSFYNNEISEKSEIFDDQFSVERPDGSNFTLKIRSTKLEDSAMYFCANPRTVNEKLFFGSGTQLSVL.

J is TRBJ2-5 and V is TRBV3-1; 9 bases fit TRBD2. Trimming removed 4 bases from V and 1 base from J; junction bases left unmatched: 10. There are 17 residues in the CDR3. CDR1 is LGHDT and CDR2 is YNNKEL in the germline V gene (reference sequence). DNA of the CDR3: TGTGCCAGCAGCCCCGGCGGGGGGGCGGGAGCCCAAGAGACCCAGTACTTC. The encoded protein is CASSPGGGAGAQETQYF.

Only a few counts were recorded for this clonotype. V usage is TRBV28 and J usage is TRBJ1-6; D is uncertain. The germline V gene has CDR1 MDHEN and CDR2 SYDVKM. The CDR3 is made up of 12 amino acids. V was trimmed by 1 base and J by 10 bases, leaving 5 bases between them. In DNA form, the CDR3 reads TGTGCCAGCAGTTTATTTAGGTCACCCCTCCACTTT. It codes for CASSLFRSPLHF. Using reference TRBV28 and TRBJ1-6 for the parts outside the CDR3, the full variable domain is DVKVTQSSRYLVKRTGEKVFLECVQDMDHENMFWYRQDPGLGLRLIYFSYDVKMKEKGDIPEGYSVSREKKERFSLILESASTNQTSMYLCASSLFRSPLHFGNGTRLTVT.